This TCR beta chain was retrieved from a study of blood T cell repertoires in COVID-19. Across the study: Sample material is recorded as cDNA or gDNA derived from T cells, B-cell-depleted T cells, or PBMCs.

Method: immunoSEQ multiplex PCR; TCRdb's copy keeps in-frame clones and lacks some. The table shows 140,000 or so clones, with roughly 80% occurring only once. CDR1 SGHTA and CDR2 FQGTGA come from the germline V gene. The CDR3 spans 15 residues. Trimming cost V 5 bases and J 5 bases; bases outside gene matches: 6. J is TRBJ2-1 and V is TRBV7-3; TRBD2 matches at 10 bases. The source of this sequence is a middle-aged man with active or convalescent COVID-19. The specimen sequenced was peripheral blood. The CDR3 region has the DNA TGTGCCAGCAGCCCATCTAGCGGGGGAGACAATGAGCAGTTCTTC. It yields the protein CASSPSSGGDNEQFF.